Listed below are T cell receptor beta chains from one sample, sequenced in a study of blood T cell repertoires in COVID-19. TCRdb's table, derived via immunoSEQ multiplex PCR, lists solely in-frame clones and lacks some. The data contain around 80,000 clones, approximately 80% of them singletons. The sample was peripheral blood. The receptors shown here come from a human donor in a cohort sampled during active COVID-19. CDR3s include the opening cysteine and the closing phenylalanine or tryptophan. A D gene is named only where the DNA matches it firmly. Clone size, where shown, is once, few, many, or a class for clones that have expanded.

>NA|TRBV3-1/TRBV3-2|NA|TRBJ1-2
TGTGCCAGCAGCCAAGACGCGCAGGCGGGCTACACCTTC
CASSQDAQAGYTF
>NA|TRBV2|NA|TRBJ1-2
TGTGCCAGCAGTGTTGGAGGAGGATGGGGCTACACCTTC
CASSVGGGWGYTF
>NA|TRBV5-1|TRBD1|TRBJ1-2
TGCGCCAGCAGCATTTCCACAGGGGGCGCCGATGGCTACACCTTC
CASSISTGGADGYTF
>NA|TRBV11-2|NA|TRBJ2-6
TGTGCCAGCAGCCACATAAACCGACAGATAACTGGGGCCAACGTCCTGACTTTC
CASSHINRQITGANVLTF
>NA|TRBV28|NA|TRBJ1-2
TGTGCCAGCAGTATTCCACAGGGATATGGCTACACCTTC
CASSIPQGYGYTF
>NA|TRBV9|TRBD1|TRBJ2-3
TGTGCCAGCAGCGTAGTGGGACAGGCGGAGGCAGATACGCAGTATTTT
CASSVVGQAEADTQYF
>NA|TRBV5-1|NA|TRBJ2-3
TGCGCCAGCAGCCCCCAAGTGGGGGCGCAAACAGATACGCAGTATTTT
CASSPQVGAQTDTQYF
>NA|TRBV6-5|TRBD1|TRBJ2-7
TGTGCCCCCTCCCGGGACAGGGCCTCCTACGAGCAGTACTTC
CAPSRDRASYEQYF
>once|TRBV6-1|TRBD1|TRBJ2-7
TGTGCCAGCAGTGAACGCAGGGGGCTCGAGCAGTACTTC
CASSERRGLEQYF
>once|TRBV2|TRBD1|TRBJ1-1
TGTGCCAGCAGACCAGGGACAGGGGTTGGCGAAGCTTTCTTT
CASRPGTGVGEAFF
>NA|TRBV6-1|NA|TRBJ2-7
TGTGCCAGCAGTGATCGGGACTTACTCGGCGAGCAGTACTTC
CASSDRDLLGEQYF
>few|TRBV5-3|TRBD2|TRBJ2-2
TGTGCCAGACGCTTGGGGCCGGGGGGGAAATTAGGGGAGCTGTTTTTT
CARRLGPGGKLGELFF
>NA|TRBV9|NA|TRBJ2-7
TGTGCCAGCAGCGCTCCTCGCGGGGTCTCATCCTACGAGCAGTACTTC
CASSAPRGVSSYEQYF
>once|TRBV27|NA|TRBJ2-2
TGTGCCAGCAGCGTCACATCGAACACCGGGGAGCTGTTTTTT
CASSVTSNTGELFF
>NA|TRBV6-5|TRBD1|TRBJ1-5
TGTGCCAGCAGTTACAAGGGGGCACTTCAGCCCCAGCATTTT
CASSYKGALQPQHF
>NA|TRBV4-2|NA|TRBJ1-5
TGTGCCAGCAGCCAAGATACGCGGGCCCGTCAGCCCCAGCATTTT
CASSQDTRARQPQHF
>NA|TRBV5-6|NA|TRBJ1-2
TGTGCCAGCACCCCCTCCGGGACTTCTAACTATGGCTACACCTTC
CASTPSGTSNYGYTF
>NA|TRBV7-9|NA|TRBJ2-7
TGTGCCAGCAGCTTAAGGTTGCGGGGAGGTTACGAGCAGTACTTC
CASSLRLRGGYEQYF
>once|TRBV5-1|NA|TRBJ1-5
TGCGCCAGCAGCTTTTCAAATCGGGGGCAGCCCCAGCATTTT
CASSFSNRGQPQHF
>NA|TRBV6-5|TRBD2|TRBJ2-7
TGTGCCAGCAGTTTCCTCGGGGGGAGCTCCTACGAGCAGTACTTC
CASSFLGGSSYEQYF
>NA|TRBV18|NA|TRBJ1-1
TGTGCCAGCTCAGCGACAGTGAACACTGAAGCTTTCTTT
CASSATVNTEAFF
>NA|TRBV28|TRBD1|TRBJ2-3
TGTGCCAGCAGACCCGGGACAGGGATAAACACAGATACGCAGTATTTT
CASRPGTGINTDTQYF
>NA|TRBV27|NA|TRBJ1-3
TGTGCCAGCAGTTTCTTGACAGCCTCTGGAAACACCATATATTTT
CASSFLTASGNTIYF
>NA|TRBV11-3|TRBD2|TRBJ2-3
TGTGCCAGCACCCTGGGCCTAGCGGGAGTCGGAGATACGCAGTATTTT
CASTLGLAGVGDTQYF
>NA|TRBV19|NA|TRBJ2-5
TGTGCCAGTAGTATCGGTCTCCAAGAGACCCAGTACTTC
CASSIGLQETQYF
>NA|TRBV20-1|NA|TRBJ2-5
TGCAGTGCTAGTGCAGGGAGGGAGACCCAGTACTTC
CSASAGRETQYF